These 27 T cell receptor beta chains were all obtained from the same sample, sequenced in a study of T cells after yellow fever vaccination. From the 5' RACE reads, TCRdb called clonotypes with MiXCR, one entry per CDR3 protein. The table lists approximately 340,000 distinct CDR3 sequences, 8.5% to 10% of them singletons. The sequencing used PBMCs, collected on the day of the first yellow fever vaccination. These receptors all stem from a man between 18 and 35 years old who received the YFV17D yellow fever vaccine.

This clonotype was seen ten or more times. This chain connects TRBV12-3 or TRBV12-4 to TRBJ1-1; D remains unclear. Trimming took 1 base from V and 8 from J, leaving 11 bases between them. This CDR3 is built from 13 residues. DNA for the CDR3: TGTGCCAGCAGTTTAGTAATCAGCGAGGAAGCTTTCTTT. Protein product: CASSLVISEEAFF.

This clonotype was seen a few times. V gene TRBV7-2 combines with J gene TRBJ1-2; D remains ambiguous. This CDR3 has 14 amino acids. The V end lost 5 bases, the J end lost 2 bases, and 12 bases lay between the germline ends. Germline V gives CDR1 SGHTA, CDR2 FQGNSA. CDR3 region: CASSVYTQNYGYTF. CDR3 bases: TGTGCCAGCAGCGTCTACACGCAGAACTATGGCTACACCTTC.

J is TRBJ2-7 and V is TRBV20-1; 8 bases fit TRBD1. Per germline, CDR1 DFQATT and CDR2 SNEGSKA (reference sequence). Trimming cost V 1 base and J 6 bases; bases outside gene matches: 2. The CDR3 length is 12 residues. The CDR3 nucleotides are TGCAGTGCTAGAGGAGACAGGGGCGAGCAGTACGTC. It codes for CSARGDRGEQYV.

The chain combines TRBV30 with TRBJ1-3, with TRBD1 matching 7 bases. The CDR3 covers 13 residues. The ends lost 4 bases at V and 2 bases at J; junction bases unmatched: 2. CDR1 and CDR2 (germline): GTSNPN, SVGIG (reference sequence). CDR3 nucleotides: TGTGCCTGGACAGGGGGTACTGGAAACACCATATATTTT. Its protein product is CAWTGGTGNTIYF. Full variable domain (outside the CDR3, taken from reference TRBV30 and TRBJ1-3): SQTIHQWPATLVQPVGSPLSLECTVEGTSNPNLYWYRQAAGRGLQLLFYSVGIGQISSEVPQNLSASRPQDRQFILSSKKLLLSDSGFYLCAWTGGTGNTIYFGEGSWLTVV.

The chain links TRBV30 to TRBJ2-3; no clear D. The germline V gene encodes CDR1 GTSNPN and CDR2 SVGIG (reference sequence). This CDR3 region has 12 residues. The V and J ends lost 0 bases and 4 bases respectively, with 5 bases between them. CDR3 nucleotide sequence: TGTGCCTGGAGTGTCGGTTCAGATACGCAGTATTTT. Translation: CAWSVGSDTQYF.

The rearrangement uses TRBV20-1 and TRBJ1-1; TRBD1 is a possible D gene (5 bases). Germline lookup yields CDR1 DFQATT and CDR2 SNEGSKA (reference sequence). With 4 bases removed from V and 2 bases from J, the gap between germline ends came to 17 bases. CDR3 size: 15 residues. CDR3 in amino acids: CSATAAGMDNTEAFF. The CDR3 bases are TGCAGTGCTACAGCAGCAGGGATGGATAACACTGAAGCTTTCTTT.

This clonotype has a handful of counts. V is TRBV29-1 and J is TRBJ2-1, with D hard to call. Germline CDR1 and CDR2: SQVTM and ANQGSEA. The CDR3 has 15 residues. V lost 2 bases and J lost 0, with 11 bases in between. CDR3 region: CSVEPGESSYNEQFF. CDR3 bases: TGCAGCGTTGAACCAGGCGAAAGCTCCTACAATGAGCAGTTCTTC.

This clonotype was recorded a few times. The chain links TRBV6-2 or TRBV6-3 to TRBJ1-1; 8 bases align to TRBD1. Germline loops: CDR1 MNHEY, CDR2 SVGEGT. The CDR3 runs 16 residues. Germline trimming cut 5 bases from V and 6 bases from J; bases unmatched to any gene: 14. Here the CDR3 reads CASSPLEAGGDSEAFF. In nucleotides, the CDR3 is TGTGCCAGCAGTCCCCTTGAGGCAGGGGGCGACTCTGAAGCTTTCTTT.

The chain has TRBV5-4 and TRBJ1-2; weak D call: TRBD1 (6 bases). The CDR3 consists of 13 residues. The ends were cut back, 5 bases at V and 3 bases at J, with 11 bases in the middle. In germline, CDR1 is SGHNT, CDR2 YYREEE (reference sequence). CDR3 residues: CASRAGVDYGYTF. In DNA form, the CDR3 reads TGTGCCAGCAGGGCAGGGGTGGACTATGGCTACACCTTC.

This chain connects TRBV21-1 to TRBJ1-1; no DNA check was done on the table's D call, TRBD1. TRBV21-1 corresponds to a pseudogene. There are 16 residues in the CDR3. The CDR3 protein is CASSRAGPGIHTEAFF. CDR3 bases: TGTGCCAGCAGCAGAGCCGGGCCCGGGATTCACACTGAAGCTTTCTTT.

CDR3 protein: CASSLVLDRHETQYF. The DNA for the CDR3 is TGTGCCAGCAGCTTAGTTCTCGACCGCCACGAGACCCAGTACTTC. The chain joins TRBV11-2 to TRBJ2-5; D gene ambiguous. This CDR3 contains 15 residues. The V end was cut by 1 base, the J end by 5 bases, with 14 bases between. Germline CDR1 reads SGHAT; CDR2 reads FQNNGV. The full variable domain, its missing parts supplied by reference TRBV11-2 and TRBJ2-5, is EAGVAQSPRYKIIEKRQSVAFWCNPISGHATLYWYQQILGQGPKLLIQFQNNGVVDDSQLPKDRFSAERLKGVDSTLKIQPAKLEDSAVYLCASSLVLDRHETQYFGPGTRLLVL.

The V call is TRBV12-3 or TRBV12-4, the J call TRBJ2-6; D not certain. The ends were cut back, 7 bases at V and 0 bases at J, with 10 bases in the middle. This CDR3 has 15 amino acids. For the CDR3, the DNA is TGTGCCAGCACCCCCGCCAGCTCTGGGGCCAACGTCCTGACTTTC. As protein: CASTPASSGANVLTF.

J is TRBJ1-4 and V is TRBV7-6; the match to TRBD1 covers 7 bases. V lost 5 bases and J lost 6; bases outside the gene matches: 6. CDR3 length: 14 amino acids. Germline CDR1 is SGHVS and CDR2 is FNYEAQ. The DNA for the CDR3 is TGTGCCAGCAGCAAAGGGGGCGGGTATGAAAAACTGTTTTTT. It codes for CASSKGGGYEKLFF.

There are many counts of this clonotype. The chain uses TRBV5-1 and TRBJ2-5, with TRBD1 matching 8 bases. The CDR3 has 15 amino acids. In germline, CDR1 is SGHRS, CDR2 YFSETQ. The V segment lost 2 bases and the J segment 4 bases; nucleotides outside the gene matches: 7. In DNA, the CDR3 is TGCGCCAGCAGCTTTGAGCAGGGGGCAGGAGAGACCCAGTACTTC. Its protein is CASSFEQGAGETQYF.

This chain uses TRBV7-2 with TRBJ1-1, with D perhaps TRBD1 (5 bases). The germline gives CDR1 SGHTA, CDR2 FQGNSA. V lost 0 bases and J lost 4, with 9 bases in between. The CDR3 sequence is 14 residues long. The CDR3 DNA reads as TGTGCCAGCAGCTTAGCTCAGGGACCCACTGAAGCTTTCTTT. Its protein is CASSLAQGPTEAFF.

With respect to this clonotype: This may arise from a read error, as a much more abundant clone is one base away. The chain employs TRBV20-1 and TRBJ2-1; TRBD2 might be the D (7 bases). This CDR3 comprises 14 residues. Trimming took 5 bases from V and 6 from J, leaving 17 bases between them. CDR1 and CDR2 (germline): DFQATT, SNEGSKA (reference sequence). The CDR3 reads CSAPKGGDLNEQFF. CDR3 DNA sequence: TGCAGTGCTCCGAAGGGGGGGGACCTCAATGAGCAGTTCTTC.

V is TRBV28 and J is TRBJ1-2; D unclear. The V gene's germline CDR1 is MDHEN and CDR2 SYDVKM. With 5 bases removed from V and 5 bases from J, the gap between germline ends came to 9 bases. The CDR3 is made up of 12 amino acids. CDR3 loop: CASSPDLYGYTF. CDR3 DNA: TGTGCCAGCAGTCCCGACTTGTATGGCTACACCTTC.

This clonotype has just a few counts. The V gene is TRBV4-3, the J gene TRBJ2-4, with D perhaps matching TRBD1 (5 bases). The V gene's germline CDR1 is LGHNA and CDR2 YSLEER. The germline V and J ends were trimmed by 0 bases and 7 bases, with 13 bases remaining between them. There are 15 residues in the CDR3. The CDR3 spells CASSQEWGFGNIQYF. Written as DNA, the CDR3 is TGCGCCAGCAGCCAAGAGTGGGGCTTTGGGAACATTCAGTACTTC.

This clonotype was counted only a few times. The V gene is TRBV20-1, the J gene TRBJ1-3; 8 nucleotides match TRBD1. With 5 bases clipped from V and 4 bases from J, the junction kept 7 bases outside the gene matches. The CDR3 totals 14 residues. Looked up from germline, CDR1 is DFQATT and CDR2 is SNEGSKA (reference sequence). DNA of the CDR3: TGCAGTGCTCCATACCGGGACAGGGGAAACACCATATATTTT. Its translation: CSAPYRDRGNTIYF.

This clonotype appeared many times. The chain couples TRBV24-1 to TRBJ2-1, with D possibly being TRBD2 (5 bases). The CDR3 length is 14 residues. Germline-derived CDR1 and CDR2 are KGHDR and SFDVKD. The V end was cut by 5 bases, the J end by 5 bases, with 12 bases between. The CDR3 DNA reads TGTGCCACCAGTGCCGGACTGCCGAACAATGAGCAGTTCTTC. Translation gives CATSAGLPNNEQFF.

This chain joins TRBV27 and TRBJ1-2; 7 bases agree with TRBD1. The CDR3 has 14 amino acids. With 6 bases clipped from V and 8 bases from J, the junction kept 12 bases outside the gene matches. Germline loops: CDR1 MNHEY, CDR2 SMNVEV (reference sequence). The CDR3 loop reads CASRPTGAVGGYTF. The CDR3 nucleotides read TGTGCCAGCAGACCTACAGGGGCTGTGGGAGGCTACACCTTC.

The gene calls are TRBV7-9 and TRBJ2-7; the D gene is possibly TRBD1 (5 bases). Germline CDR1 reads SEHNR; CDR2 reads FQNEAQ (reference sequence). The CDR3 totals 13 residues. Trimming removed 5 bases at V and 2 bases at J, with 10 bases between. The CDR3 region has the DNA TGTGCCAGCAGCACCAGGGAAACCTACGAGCAGTACGTC. It specifies CASSTRETYEQYV.

At least ten counts were recorded for this clonotype. The V gene is TRBV4-1, the J gene TRBJ2-1; D not certain. The V gene lost 0 bases and the J gene lost 5 bases, with 5 bases spanning the gap. This CDR3 contains 13 residues. Germline CDR1 is MGHRA and CDR2 is YSYEKL. CDR3 DNA sequence: TGCGCCAGCAGCCAAGATCCAAACAATGAGCAGTTCTTC. Translation: CASSQDPNNEQFF.

This clonotype was counted many times. This rearrangement joins TRBV3-1 to TRBJ2-5, with 10 bases identical to TRBD2. This CDR3 has 16 amino acids. V trimming: 8 bases; J trimming: 5 bases; junction bases outside the gene matches: 14. Germline CDR1 and CDR2: LGHDT and YNNKEL (reference sequence). The CDR3 sequence is CASRPVRRGLAETQYF. In DNA form, the CDR3 reads TGTGCCAGCCGACCCGTCCGACGGGGACTAGCGGAGACCCAGTACTTC.

This chain's CDR3 is CASSVDEADTQYF. CDR3 nucleotide sequence: TGTGCCAGCAGCGTAGATGAGGCAGATACGCAGTATTTT. This chain joins TRBV9 and TRBJ2-3; D is undetermined. Trimming removed 0 bases from V and 4 bases from J, with 6 bases in between. The CDR3 has 13 residues. Per the germline V gene, CDR1 is SGDLS and CDR2 is YYNGEE.

In DNA form, the CDR3 reads TGTGCCAGCAGCTTAGCTGGGGGGTACCTAGAGACCCAGTACTTC. Translating it yields CASSLAGGYLETQYF. The rearrangement links TRBV7-2 to TRBJ2-5; D possibly corresponds to TRBD2 (6 bases). V gave up 0 bases and J gave up 4 bases, with 12 bases separating them. Germline V gives CDR1 SGHTA, CDR2 FQGNSA. The CDR3 is 15 amino acids.

This clonotype was seen many times. The genes are TRBV20-1 and TRBJ2-1; D not certain. The V gene's germline CDR1 is DFQATT and CDR2 SNEGSKA (reference sequence). The CDR3 extends over 12 amino acids. With 3 bases removed from V and 9 bases from J, the gap between germline ends came to 12 bases. DNA for the CDR3: TGCAGTGCTAGCGGGCGGTCGAGTGAGCAGTTCTTC. Encoded protein: CSASGRSSEQFF.